This T cell receptor beta chain was sequenced during a study of breast tumors, draining lymph nodes, adjacent tissues. Study outcomes and limitations: Tumors had less TCR diversity than lymph nodes, more than nontumor tissue.

This clonotype was counted many times. Antigen unknown. Germline V CDR1 and CDR2: LGHNA, YNFKEQ. The CDR3 has 15 residues. The V end lost 0 bases, the J end lost 0 bases, and 7 bases lay between the germline ends. Breast cancer patients provided tissue from their axillary draining lymph nodes. In TCRdb, the multiplex PCR reads were re-called with MiXCR into one record per CDR3 protein. In the table there are 120,000 to 150,000 distinct CDR3 sequences, approximately 32% of which are singletons. This clonotype was sampled from a female donor with breast cancer. Some clones in this sample may be carry-over from other donors' samples. This rearrangement joins TRBV4-2 to TRBJ2-3; a possible D gene is TRBD2 (6 bases). The sample comprised axillary lymph node tissue. CDR3 residues: CASSQEDYSTDTQYF. CDR3 coding DNA: TGTGCCAGCAGCCAAGAGGACTATAGCACAGATACGCAGTATTTT.